Listed below are T cell receptor beta chains from one sample, sequenced in a study of cytomegalovirus exposure and HLA in healthy donors. Sequencing was performed with immunoSEQ multiplex PCR; in TCRdb, only in-frame clones are kept and a portion is missing. The repertoire holds approximately 150,000 clones, with around 85% as singletons. Material: PBMCs. These receptors were obtained from a woman under 40 in good health and CMV-seronegative. Both conserved end residues are part of each CDR3. The D gene is left open where the match is weak. Only some rows state a clone size, as once, few, many or a class for expanded clones.

few TRBJ1-4 TRBD1 TRBV5-6 CASSLAGTVHEKLFF
. TRBJ1-4 . TRBV6-4 CASSDSAGTNEKLFF
. TRBJ1-6 TRBD1 TRBV27 CASSLQGKKRSPLHF
. TRBJ1-4 . TRBV19 CASGEPSPKLFF
. TRBJ2-3 TRBD1 TRBV28 CASSRTGTTDTQYF
. TRBJ1-2 . TRBV10-3 CAISDPDRPSLGYTF
. TRBJ2-5 . TRBV7-2 CASSLRAGAQETQYF
. TRBJ2-7 . TRBV7-8 CASSLGAMLYEQYF
once TRBJ2-1 TRBD2 TRBV18 CASSPPSGRARGSSYNEQFF
. TRBJ1-5 TRBD1 TRBV6-5 CASRTGQAYQPQHF
. TRBJ1-4 TRBD1 TRBV4-1 CASSPGGENEKLFF
. TRBJ1-3 TRBD1 TRBV30 CAWSPGGSGNTIYF
once TRBJ2-4 . TRBV6-5 CASRALQGGSQYF
. TRBJ2-7 TRBD2 TRBV18 CASSPGTSSYEQYF
. TRBJ2-1 TRBD2 TRBV7-9 CASSPIAGVDNEQFF
. TRBJ2-5 TRBD2 TRBV5-1 CASSLAGGQETQYF
. TRBJ2-7 TRBD1 TRBV2 CASRGQASSYEQYF
. TRBJ2-5 . TRBV7-8 CASSLLNFQETQYF
. TRBJ1-2 . TRBV5-5 CASSDDRNYGYTF
. TRBJ2-5 TRBD1 TRBV2 CATSNRGQETQYF
. TRBJ2-7 . TRBV19 CASSMGPGIEQYF
. TRBJ2-2 . TRBV4-3 CASSQGSSLSAGELFF
. TRBJ2-3 TRBD2 TRBV9 CASSFGLAGGADTQYF
. TRBJ1-5 TRBD1 TRBV12-5 CASVNNRQGTSSNQPQHF
once TRBJ1-5 . TRBV7-9 CASSLGGYSQPQHF
. TRBJ1-4 TRBD1 TRBV18 CASSLGQGEEKLFF
. TRBJ2-1 TRBD2 TRBV15 CATSRDSAAGGSQQFF
. TRBJ1-1 TRBD1 TRBV7-4 CASSLECSGGAMKSLYTEAFF
. TRBJ2-7 TRBD1 TRBV5-1 CASSPAGGYEQYF
. TRBJ1-6 . TRBV7-2 CASSLVFGGNNSPLHF
. TRBJ1-5 TRBD1 TRBV6-1 CASSDGQGPYSNQPQHF
. TRBJ1-3 TRBD1 TRBV10-3 CAISEGGQGYTIYF
. TRBJ2-7 TRBD1 TRBV7-8 CASSSRTGNYEQYF
. TRBJ2-1 TRBD2 TRBV7-9 CASSLFSGSGNEQFF
. TRBJ2-3 . TRBV18 CASSPPRGYATDTQYF
. TRBJ2-1 TRBD1 TRBV4-2 CASSPGQGLDEQFF
. TRBJ2-1 . TRBV7-6 CASSFDRLKFF
. TRBJ2-1 . TRBV5-5 CASSWKIQGFSYNEQFF
. TRBJ2-7 TRBD2 TRBV19 CASRPGTSGAQSSYEQYF
. TRBJ2-1 . TRBV7-9 CASSPLEQFF
. TRBJ2-5 TRBD1 TRBV2 CASSESHSGQGGTQYF
. TRBJ2-2 . TRBV7-9 CASSLVGATGELFF
. TRBJ2-5 TRBD1 TRBV18 CASSPGLGGKHETQYF
. TRBJ2-5 . TRBV27 CASSPFFRGQQETQYF
. TRBJ1-2 . TRBV5-1 CASSLEGDGYGYTF
. TRBJ2-1 . TRBV19 CASSIGHGSSYNEQFF
. TRBJ1-1 TRBD1 TRBV28 CASRGGGSVTEAFF
once TRBJ2-7 TRBD2 TRBV2 CASSKAGGHEQYF
. TRBJ2-7 . TRBV7-2 CASSGDFGEQYF
. TRBJ2-3 . TRBV4-1 CASSRPDLGDTDTQYF
. TRBJ2-2 . TRBV7-2 CASSFSESGELFF
once TRBJ2-1 . TRBV7-2 CASSLRVAEQFF
. TRBJ2-3 . TRBV6-4 CASSDTGSGDTQYF
. TRBJ2-7 TRBD2 TRBV4-1 CASSQELAGREQYF
. TRBJ1-1 . TRBV19 CASSTTVRMMNTEAFF
. TRBJ2-1 TRBD2 TRBV7-9 CASSQLGASGRAVEQFF
. TRBJ2-3 TRBD1 TRBV6-4 CASSAMWTGTDTQYF